This TCR beta chain was identified in a study of blood T cell repertoires in COVID-19 (TCRdb year 2020). Describing the broader study: Samples covering the acute and convalescent phases of COVID-19 were provided by collaborators in the United States, Italy and Spain. The samples were drawn from the first 160 participants of the ongoing ImmuneRACE study and from over a thousand subjects provided by 6 global collaborators. Where available, HLA class I and class II types were taken from metadata supplied by the sample provider and were not determined by assay-based typing. Deeply sampled blood TCRbeta repertoires from subjects exposed to, actively infected with, or recovered from COVID-19 were included in the dataset. The repertoires were released in a freely available public database meant as a resource for research on the immune response to SARS-CoV-2. Nearly every sample came with metadata listing a de-identified subject ID, COVID-19 status, age in years and sex. The material from the prospective study consisted of cDNA or gDNA derived from T cells, B-cell-depleted T cells, or PBMCs. Study-level results and caveats: The amount of clinical and demographic metadata varied by source and participant and was provided uncurated.

In the case of this clone: Its antigen target is currently unknown. The input lacks base qualities; no much larger clone sits a single base away.

TCRbeta CDR3 regions were amplified from genomic DNA by means of the immunoSEQ Assay, a bias-controlled multiplex PCR. As for the original processing: Nucleated cell counts per sample were estimated from amplification of reference gene primers within the assay. To quantify the absolute abundance of each unique TCRbeta CDR3 rearrangement, sequence reads were collapsed and filtered. Productive Simpson clonality was computed per sample as the square root of Simpson's diversity index over productive rearrangements. This is the immuneACCESS table as TCRdb keeps it, with only in-frame sequences that have V and J called. A part of the clones is gone; compared with another copy, unresolved V genes explain less than half, and the rest is unexplained. V and J calls and clone size are given by that table; D and trimming were obtained from the DNA. This sample has a few hundred thousand clones in its table, and roughly 90% of those were observed once. The ten top clones hold approximately 2% of the sample.

Inclusive of the bounding cysteine and phenylalanine, the CDR3 is 16 residues long. CDR3 DNA is the only sequence kept; it has 48 bases, read in frame from the first base. The CDR1 and CDR2 encoded by the germline V gene are ENHRY and SYGVKD. From V the trimming removes 4 bases and from J it removes 2 bases, while the gene matches leave 2 bases of the junction unaccounted for. Participants in the prospective study were aged roughly 18 to 100 years, lived in 24 United States geographic areas, and enrolled through a virtual design. In the prospective study, cohorts were assigned on the basis of participant-reported clinical history obtained from a screening survey and a study questionnaire. ImmuneRACE Cohort 3 recovered participants were defined by two consecutive negative NP/OP PCR tests, healthcare professional clearance, or symptom resolution. In the prospective study, mobile phlebotomists collected whole blood, serum and a nasopharyngeal or oropharyngeal swab from each participant. Additional blood draws and questionnaires over an approximately two-month period could optionally be provided by prospective study participants. Before DNA extraction, prospective study blood samples were shipped either frozen or at room temperature.

Sequencing was carried out using PBMCs or T cells enriched from blood (not recorded which). The source of this sequence is a middle-aged woman who had recovered from COVID-19. The chain was built from TRBV10-3 and TRBJ2-2; TRBD2 fits 12 bases in the junction. CDR3 protein: CAISVTSGGNTGELFF. The DNA reads as follows: TGTGCCATCAGTGTGACTAGCGGGGGAAACACCGGGGAGCTGTTTTTT.